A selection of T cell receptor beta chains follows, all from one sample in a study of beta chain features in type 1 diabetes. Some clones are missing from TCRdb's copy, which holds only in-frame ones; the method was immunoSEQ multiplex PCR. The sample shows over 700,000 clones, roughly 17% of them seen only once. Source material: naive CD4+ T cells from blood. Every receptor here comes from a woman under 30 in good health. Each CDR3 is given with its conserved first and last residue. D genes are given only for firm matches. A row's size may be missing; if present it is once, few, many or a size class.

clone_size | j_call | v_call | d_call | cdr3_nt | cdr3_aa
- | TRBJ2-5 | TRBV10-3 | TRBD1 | TGTGCCATCAGTTGGGGACAGCAAGAGACCCAGTACTTC | CAISWGQQETQYF
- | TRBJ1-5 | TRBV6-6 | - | TGTGCCAGCACAGGGCAGGCCCATAGCAATCAGCCCCAGCATTTT | CASTGQAHSNQPQHF
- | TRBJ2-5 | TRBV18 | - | TGTGCCAGCTCACCACCGGCACGATCAGAGACCCAGTACTTC | CASSPPARSETQYF
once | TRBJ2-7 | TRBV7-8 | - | TGTGCCAGCAGCCCGATAAGTGGGAGCTACGAGCAGTACTTC | CASSPISGSYEQYF
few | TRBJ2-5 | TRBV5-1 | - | TGCGCCAGCAGCCGAAGTTGGGGATCGGTGCAAGAGACCCAGTACTTC | CASSRSWGSVQETQYF
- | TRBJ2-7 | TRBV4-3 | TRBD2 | TGCGCCAGCAGCCAAGGGACTAGCGGGGCCTACGAGCAGTACTTC | CASSQGTSGAYEQYF
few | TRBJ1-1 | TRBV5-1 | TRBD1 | TGCGCCAGCAGCTCGGGGACAGCTTACACTGAAGCTTTCTTT | CASSSGTAYTEAFF
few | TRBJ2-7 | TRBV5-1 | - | TGCGCCAGCAGCTACGGGAGTAGGTCCTACGAGCAGTACTTC | CASSYGSRSYEQYF
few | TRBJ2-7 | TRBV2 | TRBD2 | TGTGCCAGCAGTGCAGCGGGGTTCTACGAGCAGTACTTC | CASSAAGFYEQYF
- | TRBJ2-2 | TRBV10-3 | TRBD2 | TGTGCCATCAGTTCACCGGGACTAGCGGGAGCTGCCGGGGAGCTGTTTTTT | CAISSPGLAGAAGELFF
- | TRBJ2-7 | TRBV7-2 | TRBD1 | TGTGCCAGCAGCTTTAAAGGGACAGGGATAACCTACGAGCAGTACTTC | CASSFKGTGITYEQYF
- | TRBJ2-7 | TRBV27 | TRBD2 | TGTGCCAGCAGTTTAGAGACTAGCGGCGAGCAGTACTTC | CASSLETSGEQYF
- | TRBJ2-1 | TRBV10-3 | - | TGTGCCAGCAGCATGGGACGTCGGGGTGAGCAGTTCTTC | CASSMGRRGEQFF
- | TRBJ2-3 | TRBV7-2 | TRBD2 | TGTGCCAGCAGCCAACTAGCGGGAGGGCCGAGGGGCACAGATACGCAGTATTTT | CASSQLAGGPRGTDTQYF
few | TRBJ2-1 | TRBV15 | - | TGTGCCACCAGCAGAGTCCGCCACTTCGAGCAGTTCTTC | CATSRVRHFEQFF
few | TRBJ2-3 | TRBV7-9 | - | TGTGCCAGCCGCCGACACGGAAGCACAGATACGCAGTATTTT | CASRRHGSTDTQYF
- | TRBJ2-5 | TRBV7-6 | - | TGTGCCAGCAGCTTAAACAGCCAAGAGACCCAGTACTTC | CASSLNSQETQYF
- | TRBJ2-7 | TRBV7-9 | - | TGTGCCAGCAGCTTATCACAGGGCAGCTACGAGCAGTACTTC | CASSLSQGSYEQYF
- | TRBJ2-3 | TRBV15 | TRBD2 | TGTGCCACCAGCAAGACTGCGGCTAGCGGGAGTTTTCAGGGCACAGATACGCAGTATTTT | CATSKTAASGSFQGTDTQYF
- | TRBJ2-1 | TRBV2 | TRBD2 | TGTGCCAGCAGTGAAGAGAGACTAGCGGTAGCGAGGGGGCAGTTCTTC | CASSEERLAVARGQFF
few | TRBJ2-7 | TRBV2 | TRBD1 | TGTGCCAGCAGTGTCTCGGGACAGGGGTACTACGAGCAGTACTTC | CASSVSGQGYYEQYF
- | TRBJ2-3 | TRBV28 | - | TGTGCCAGCAGTTTATTACGGGATACGCAGTATTTT | CASSLLRDTQYF
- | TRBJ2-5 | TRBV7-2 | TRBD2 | TGTGCCAGCAGCCTATTGACTAGCGGGAGGTGGTTTGAGACCCAGTACTTC | CASSLLTSGRWFETQYF
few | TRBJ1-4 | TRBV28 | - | TGTGCCAGCAGTTTACCTAATGAAAAACTGTTTTTT | CASSLPNEKLFF
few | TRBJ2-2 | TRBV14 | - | TGTGCCAGCAGCCAAGATAGGACCATAATCGGCGGGGAGCTGTTTTTT | CASSQDRTIIGGELFF